Listed below are T cell receptor beta chains from one sample, sequenced in a study of blood T cell repertoires in COVID-19. The repertoire was sequenced with immunoSEQ multiplex PCR; TCRdb's copy has only in-frame clones and lacks some. The sample carries some 140,000 clones, around three quarters recorded once. Material for sequencing was peripheral blood. The receptor source for this set is an elderly man with acute or convalescent COVID-19. Each CDR3 is given with its conserved first and last residue.

CDR3 protein,V gene
CASSQDRVYNSPLHF,TRBV3-1/TRBV3-2
CASSYSDRGYEQYF,TRBV6-2/TRBV6-3
CATSVGRDTEAFF,TRBV24-1
CASSPVRGGTGELFF,TRBV5-4
CASSLRTSGGAIEQFF,TRBV7-2
CASSFTETGELFF,TRBV7-2
CATQEGSLQETQYF,TRBV6-5
CASSVGQANEKLFF,TRBV5-1
CASSLTQGRGTEAFF,TRBV5-1
CSARGQGIGETQYF,TRBV29-1
CASLGLGSGNSPLHF,TRBV6-5
CATSRVNFSTSGNTDTQYF,TRBV15
CASSVGRGGRYNEQFF,TRBV9
CASSPAGTSTYEQYF,TRBV9
CASRLGGTGGTEAFF,TRBV11-2
CASSPGTMRDGEQFF,TRBV7-3
CASSLWTGQETQYF,TRBV5-1
CASSLSDYEQYF,TRBV7-2